This T cell receptor beta chain was sequenced during a study of T-cell memory formation after mild COVID-19. TCRdb independently ran MiXCR on the 5' RACE reads; one entry per CDR3 protein. The sample carries more than 300,000 distinct CDR3 sequences, approximately 13% recorded once. Germline-derived CDR1 and CDR2 are MNHEY and SVGAGI. V was trimmed by 6 bases and J by 2 bases, leaving 12 bases between them. The CDR3 consists of 14 residues. The chain employs TRBV6-5 and TRBJ2-3; weak D call: TRBD1 (5 bases). The receptor's source is a man aged 18 to 29 who had mild COVID-19 (a few samples of this study predate the infection). Cell type and time point are not known. The sequencing sample was made of PBMCs or a T cell subset sorted from them (not recorded which). CDR3 residues: CASRTSRVTDTQYF. In DNA form, the CDR3 reads TGTGCCAGCAGGACGAGCAGGGTCACAGATACGCAGTATTTT.